This T cell receptor (beta chain) was observed in a study of blood T cell repertoires in COVID-19. Whole-study context: COVID-19 samples, acute and convalescent, were from the United States, Italy and Spain. In each case, the material was cDNA or gDNA derived from T cells, B-cell-depleted T cells, or PBMCs.

Trimming took off 0 bases at V and 1 base at J, with 7 bases between the two ends. CDR1 and CDR2 (germline): SQVTM, ANQGSEA. The CDR3 contains 14 residues. Source study methods: Reference gene primer amplification yielded estimated nucleated cell counts. Profiled with immunoSEQ multiplex PCR; TCRdb holds only in-frame clones, not every one. The V and J calls and clone size were taken over from that table, and D and trimming were inferred from the DNA. The table records about 160,000 clones, approximately 81% of them present only once. The chain joins TRBV29-1 to TRBJ2-1, with unresolved D. The sample comprised PBMCs or T cells enriched from blood (not recorded which). The receptor was derived from a woman in her forties with acute COVID-19. The CDR3 spells CSVEDLASYNEQFF. In nucleotides, the CDR3 is TGCAGCGTTGAAGATTTAGCATCCTACAATGAGCAGTTCTTC.